A single sample is the source of the 20 T cell receptor beta chains below, sequenced in a study of CD8+CD57+ T cells in acquired aplastic anemia listed by TCRdb under 2018. TCRdb lists the instrument as Illumina HiSeq 2000. Genomic DNA was used as template for profiling of TCR beta VDJ combinations and CDR3 sequences. In TCRdb, the public reads were trimmed at Q25 with fastp and aligned with MiXCR, with productive beta chains retained. Each CDR3 protein appears once, grouped with its most common genes and DNA. The sample profile shows 60,000 or so distinct CDR3 sequences; about 54% of them were found once. The ten largest clonotypes hold 2% to 3% of the sample. Sequencing was performed on sorted CD4+, CD8+, or CD8+CD57+ T cells (not recorded which) from PBMCs. Source of these receptors: a human donor in good health, serving as a control.

The chain links TRBV5-1 to TRBJ2-6; TRBD1 might be the D (6 bases). The CDR3 runs to 17 residues. Trimming shortened V by 5 bases and J by 0 bases, and 15 bases separated the two germline ends. CDR1 SGHRS and CDR2 YFSETQ come from the germline V gene. The CDR3 here is CASRTDRRGSGANVLTF. For the CDR3, the DNA is TGCGCCAGCAGGACTGACAGGCGTGGCTCTGGGGCCAACGTCCTGACTTTC.

The sample holds many counts of this clonotype. The chain combines TRBV20-1 with TRBJ2-5, with D possibly matching TRBD1 (5 bases). The V end lost 4 bases, the J end lost 2 bases, and 11 bases lay between the germline ends. Germline V CDR1 and CDR2: DFQATT, SNEGSKA (reference sequence). The CDR3 extends over 13 amino acids. The CDR3 sequence: CSATGPPQETQYF. CDR3 DNA sequence: TGCAGTGCTACAGGGCCCCCACAAGAGACCCAGTACTTC.

This clonotype has ten or more counts. The chain combines TRBV28 with TRBJ2-1, with a weak D call TRBD2 (6 bases). Germline V lookup: CDR1 MDHEN, CDR2 SYDVKM. The CDR3 runs to 13 residues. Trimming stripped 7 bases from V and 6 bases from J, with 13 bases between. This CDR3 reads CASTRDGPNEQFF. DNA for the CDR3: TGTGCCAGCACGCGGGACGGGCCCAATGAGCAGTTCTTC.

This clonotype is deemed medium-sized (0.01 to 0.1%). For the CDR3, the DNA is TGTGCCATCAGTGAGCCAGGAAACACCTACGAGCAGTACTTC. Translating gives CAISEPGNTYEQYF. The chain links TRBV10-3 to TRBJ2-7; D gene ambiguous. Germline V gene lookup returns CDR1 ENHRY and CDR2 SYGVKD. The CDR3 runs to 14 residues. V gave up 2 bases and J gave up 2 bases, with 10 bases separating them.

This clonotype appeared many times. V gene TRBV6-5 combines with J gene TRBJ1-1; 9 positions match TRBD1. V lost 4 bases, J lost 1 base, and 10 bases stayed unmatched. CDR3 length: 17 amino acids. CDR1 is MNHEY, CDR2 SVGAGI, per germline. CDR3 amino acids: CASSWSTTGGANTEAFF. For the CDR3, the DNA is TGTGCCAGCAGTTGGTCAACTACAGGGGGCGCGAACACTGAAGCTTTCTTT.

The sample holds one count of this clonotype. V gene TRBV4-1 combines with J gene TRBJ2-2; 14 bases align to TRBD2. Germline values: CDR1 MGHRA, CDR2 YSYEKL. CDR3 length equals 17 residues. V shed 3 bases and J 2 bases; nucleotides not matched to a gene: 2. The CDR3 nucleotides read TGCGCCAGCAGCCAGGGGACTAGCGGGAGAAACACCGGGGAGCTGTTTTTT. Its translation is CASSQGTSGRNTGELFF.

This clonotype was observed at least ten times. This chain links TRBV9 with TRBJ2-2; TRBD2 might be the D (7 bases). The germline V gene has CDR1 SGDLS and CDR2 YYNGEE. Trimming left V 0 bases short and J 2 bases short, with 23 bases between. This CDR3 spans 20 amino acids. Here the CDR3 reads CASSVDYRGGVGGNTGELFF. CDR3 sequence (DNA): TGTGCCAGCAGCGTAGATTACCGCGGGGGAGTAGGGGGAAACACCGGGGAGCTGTTTTTT. Drawing the rest from reference TRBV9 and TRBJ2-2, the complete variable domain is DSGVTQTPKHLITATGQRVTLRCSPRSGDLSVYWYQQSLDQGLQFLIQYYNGEERAKGNILERFSAQQFPDLHSELNLSSLELGDSALYFCASSVDYRGGVGGNTGELFFGEGSRLTVL.

This clonotype was seen only once. Its ends do not fully match the called genes, so a read error is possible. V gene TRBV7-8 combines with J gene TRBJ2-1; D perhaps matches TRBD2 (6 bases). The CDR3 runs to 16 residues. The V gene's germline CDR1 is SGHVS and CDR2 FQNEAQ. The CDR3 sequence is CASSSWGDQARDEQFF. DNA for the CDR3: TGTGCTAGCAGCTCATGGGGGGACCAAGCCAGGGATGAGCAGTTCTTC.

The chain carries TRBV19 and TRBJ1-2; D not certain. Germline V gene data show CDR1 as LNHDA and CDR2 as SQIVND (reference sequence). V was pared by 5 bases and J by 8 bases, with 24 bases between. The CDR3 spans 16 residues. The CDR3, as DNA: TGTGCCAGTAGTTCCCCCCGGGCAGAGTACCTGGGGGGCTACACCTTC. Translation gives CASSSPRAEYLGGYTF.

This clonotype was seen repeatedly, ten times or more. The rearrangement uses TRBV9 and TRBJ2-1; weak D call: TRBD2 (6 bases). This CDR3 spans 15 amino acids. CDR1 is SGDLS and CDR2 is YYNGEE in the germline V gene. V lost 3 bases to trimming and J lost 2 bases, with 12 bases between them. CDR3 nucleotide sequence: TGTGCCAGCAGCGCGCCGGGAGCCACCTACAATGAGCAGTTCTTC. Its translation is CASSAPGATYNEQFF. Together with reference TRBV9 and TRBJ2-1, the CDR3 gives the full variable domain: DSGVTQTPKHLITATGQRVTLRCSPRSGDLSVYWYQQSLDQGLQFLIQYYNGEERAKGNILERFSAQQFPDLHSELNLSSLELGDSALYFCASSAPGATYNEQFFGPGTRLTVL.

For this clonotype: Germline is not matched at one junction end, which may reflect a read error. The CDR3 spells CASSLGDYGYTF. DNA of the CDR3: TGCGCCAGCAGCTTGGGGGACTATGGCTACACCTTC. The chain recombines TRBV7-9 with TRBJ1-2, with D tentatively TRBD1 (5 bases). The CDR3 is made up of 12 amino acids. Looked up from germline, CDR1 is SEHNR and CDR2 is FQNEAQ (reference sequence).

This clonotype came up a few times. The chain uses TRBV29-1 and TRBJ2-1; 9 bases align to TRBD1. The CDR3 length is 17 residues. CDR1 is SQVTM, CDR2 ANQGSEA, per germline. V trimming: 7 bases; J trimming: 0 bases; junction bases outside the gene matches: 13. Here the CDR3 reads CSESSKGQGGSYNEQFF. The DNA of the CDR3 is TGCAGCGAGTCCTCGAAGGGACAGGGAGGCTCCTACAATGAGCAGTTCTTC.

This clonotype was seen many times. The chain combines TRBV5-1 with TRBJ1-2, with TRBD1 as a possible D gene (5 bases). The CDR3 runs 15 residues. Trimming took off 0 bases at V and 2 bases at J, with 11 bases between the two ends. In germline, CDR1 is SGHRS, CDR2 YFSETQ. Written as DNA, the CDR3 is TGCGCCAGCAGCTTGGATATGACAGTGAACTATGGCTACACCTTC. Its translation is CASSLDMTVNYGYTF.

In this sample, this clonotype turned up many times. The chain links TRBV11-2 to TRBJ2-1; 7 positions agree with TRBD2. The CDR3 sequence is 17 residues long. CDR1 and CDR2 from the germline V gene are SGHAT and FQNNGV. V gave up 2 bases and J gave up 2 bases; unmatched junction bases: 9. CDR3 loop: CASSLRGGFVTYNEQFF. CDR3 DNA: TGTGCCAGCAGCTTACGGGGAGGGTTTGTGACCTACAATGAGCAGTTCTTC.

This clonotype showed up many times. The chain joins TRBV5-1 to TRBJ1-6, with 7 bases lining up with TRBD1. The trim removed 4 bases at V and 5 bases at J, leaving 3 bases unmatched. The V gene's germline CDR1 is SGHRS and CDR2 YFSETQ. This CDR3 contains 14 residues. The chain's CDR3 is CASSGGQNNSPLHF. CDR3 coding DNA: TGCGCCAGCAGCGGGGGACAGAATAATTCACCCCTCCACTTT.

This clonotype was seen at least ten times. The rearrangement links TRBV3-1 to TRBJ2-1; no clear D. CDR1 is LGHDT and CDR2 is YNNKEL in the germline V gene (reference sequence). CDR3 length: 16 amino acids. V was cut by 0 bases and J by 4 bases, with 13 bases left in between. The CDR3 protein is CASSQDMAPLYNEQFF. DNA of the CDR3: TGTGCCAGCAGCCAAGATATGGCCCCCCTTTACAATGAGCAGTTCTTC.

As concerns this clonotype: A read error may account for a junction end that differs from germline. This sequence joins TRBV25-1 and TRBJ1-2; D is unresolved. Per germline, CDR1 MGHDK and CDR2 SYGVNS. This CDR3 region has 13 residues. The CDR3 sequence is CTSSDPMNYGYTF. Here the CDR3 DNA reads TGTACCAGCAGTGATCCAATGAACTATGGCTACACCTTC.

This clonotype occurred a few times. A clone one base away is much larger, so this may be a read error. The chain carries TRBV19 and TRBJ2-1; no reliable D call. Germline loops: CDR1 LNHDA, CDR2 SQIVND (reference sequence). CDR3 size: 14 residues. The CDR3 nucleotides read TGTGCCAGCAGCCAAGGGCCGTCCTACAATGAGCGGTTCTTC. It translates to CASSQGPSYNERFF.

This clonotype showed up many times. This sequence joins TRBV19 and TRBJ2-1; 9 nucleotides match TRBD1. The CDR3 sequence is 15 residues long. CDR1 is LNHDA, CDR2 SQIVND, per germline (reference sequence). After removal of 8 bases from V and 5 bases from J, the junction contained 10 bases not matched to a gene. CDR3 in amino acids: CASSTQGADHNEQFF. The CDR3 DNA follows: TGTGCCAGTTCAACACAGGGGGCGGATCACAATGAGCAGTTCTTC.

This rearrangement joins TRBV10-2 to TRBJ2-7, with TRBD2 matching over 13 bases. The CDR3 covers 16 residues. The junction had 5 bases not matched to a gene; V was cut back by 3 bases and J by 3 bases. Germline values: CDR1 WSHSY, CDR2 SAAADI. CDR3 region: CASSEPGLAGFYEQYF. The CDR3 DNA is TGCGCCAGCAGTGAACCGGGACTAGCGGGATTCTACGAGCAGTACTTC.